A selection of T cell receptor beta chains follows, all from one sample in a study of blood T cell repertoires in COVID-19. Libraries were prepared by immunoSEQ multiplex PCR; TCRdb keeps only in-frame clonotypes and omits some of them. The repertoire holds over 250,000 clones, with over 75% as singletons. The sequencing input was peripheral blood. These TCRs come from a woman in her forties or fifties with acute or convalescent COVID-19. The CDR3 runs from the conserved cysteine through the conserved F or W.

len	j_gene	v_gene	CDR3aa
14	TRBJ1-4	TRBV7-2	CASSPPQGSEKLFF
16	TRBJ2-6	TRBV29-1	CSVVGSGRTGANVLTF
13	TRBJ1-1	TRBV3-1/TRBV3-2	CASSQYGYTEAFF
17	TRBJ2-1	TRBV18	CASSPTYLAGGYNEQFF
15	TRBJ2-7	TRBV7-2	CASSLAGTRGYEQYF
15	TRBJ1-5	TRBV3-1/TRBV3-2	CASSSQGGAEQPQHF
14	TRBJ1-1	TRBV7-8	CASSRRQRNTEAFF
14	TRBJ2-2	TRBV5-1	CASRMGQNTGELFF
15	TRBJ1-4	TRBV4-3	CASSQDGRGFRKLFF
13	TRBJ2-7	TRBV7-2	CASSLELLTEQYF
13	TRBJ1-6	TRBV28	CASRGFGDSPLHF
14	TRBJ1-2	TRBV2	CASSGQGANYGYTF
13	TRBJ1-1	TRBV28	CARGQGGETEAFF
17	TRBJ1-6	TRBV9	CASSVDGGRGYNSPLHF
15	TRBJ2-7	TRBV5-1	CASSLGGLAGAEQYF
15	TRBJ1-5	TRBV2	CASSADSGGNQPQHF
19	TRBJ2-6	TRBV4-3	CASSQRGPQGSLGANVLTF
12	TRBJ2-3	TRBV11-2	CASSLATGAQYF
17	TRBJ1-2	TRBV28	CASKEQAGGTSNYGYTF
14	TRBJ1-1	TRBV5-1	CASSDQGGNTEAFF
14	TRBJ1-1	TRBV5-4	CASSQGARVTEAFF
16	TRBJ2-4	TRBV7-9	CASSLGRGGGKNIQYF
13	TRBJ1-1	TRBV3-1/TRBV3-2	CASSDRGITEAFF
15	TRBJ2-1	TRBV7-8	CASSLGTGSYNEQFF
15	TRBJ2-2	TRBV7-3	CASSQLQGGAEELFF
13	TRBJ1-2	TRBV30	CAWREDRAGGYTF
11	TRBJ1-2	TRBV28	CASGANYGYTF
14	TRBJ1-1	TRBV19	CASRPTGSSTEAFF
14	TRBJ2-7	TRBV19	CASSDRKSSYEQYF
14	TRBJ2-2	TRBV5-6	CASSPTVIPGELFF
13	TRBJ1-4	TRBV4-1	CASSQGGTEELFF
16	TRBJ2-1	TRBV24-1	CATSDPSGSSYNEQFF
15	TRBJ2-1	TRBV10-3	CAIRLLAGGNNEQFF
15	TRBJ2-1	TRBV6-1	CASSDLAGGGGEQFF
15	TRBJ1-5	TRBV27	CASSLVPGAAQPQHF
13	TRBJ1-2	TRBV12-3/TRBV12-4	CASSWTGNYGYTF
16	TRBJ1-6	TRBV7-2	CASSLAGTGQGSPLHF
14	TRBJ1-1	TRBV5-4	CASSLARMNTEAFF
12	TRBJ1-2	TRBV10-3	CAISETVGGHTF
15	TRBJ1-4	TRBV5-1	CASSPRGQGAEKLFF
15	TRBJ2-1	TRBV18	CASSNTGASYNEQFF
17	TRBJ1-2	TRBV5-5	CASSIRTGLLPNYGYTF
11	TRBJ2-5	TRBV20-1	CSAVDQETQYF
16	TRBJ2-1	TRBV12-5	CASGLGGTSGYNEQFF
13	TRBJ2-1	TRBV7-9	CASSLRVSNEQFF
13	TRBJ1-4	TRBV5-4	CASSVQGGEKLFF
15	TRBJ2-3	TRBV20-1	CSASRTSGRTDTQYF
15	TRBJ1-1	TRBV27	CASKTTGQINTEAFF
15	TRBJ2-1	TRBV7-9	CASSLLASKYNEQFF
15	TRBJ1-6	TRBV6-1	CASSEGQDYGSPLHF
14	TRBJ2-5	TRBV27	CASSRQGEGETQYF
17	TRBJ1-5	TRBV28	CASRPSGIRQTNQPQHF
15	TRBJ2-2	TRBV13	CASSRRGGAGGELFF
14	TRBJ1-3	TRBV10-3	CAITDRGLGNTIYF
13	TRBJ1-2	TRBV6-1	CASRNTGDYGYTF
13	TRBJ2-2	TRBV5-1	CASSPSGRRELFF
15	TRBJ2-7	TRBV7-2	CASSSQAGGPYEQYF